Given below is one T cell receptor (beta chain) in context. This CDR3 contains 15 residues. After removal of 2 bases from V and 5 bases from J, the junction contained 2 bases not matched to a gene. CDR1 and CDR2 (germline): SGHTA, FQGNSA. The Seattle patients, enrolled during active infection, were followed longitudinally. As handled by the study authors: Using reference gene primer amplification, nucleated cell counts were estimated. Generated by immunoSEQ multiplex PCR, the TCRdb table keeps only in-frame clones and is missing some. D and trimming were read from the DNA, whereas the V and J calls and clone size are those reported in that table. The repertoire includes tens of thousands of clones, less than 95% of them detected once, and roughly 0.53% sits in the top ten. The sample comes from a study of blood T cell repertoires in COVID-19. Study-level background: The United States, Italy and Spain were the sources of the acute and convalescent COVID-19 samples. The cDNA or gDNA used as material had been derived from T cells, B-cell-depleted T cells, or PBMCs.

The chain is built from TRBV7-2 and TRBJ2-1; 11 positions match TRBD2. This receptor was taken from a man in his forties or fifties with COVID-19, enrolled during active disease. The sequenced material came from peripheral blood. The CDR3 reads CASSLRTSGHNEQFF. Written as DNA, the CDR3 is TGTGCCAGCAGCTTACGGACTAGCGGGCACAATGAGCAGTTCTTC. The full variable domain, in which reference TRBV7-2 and TRBJ2-1 provide the parts outside the CDR3, is GAGVSQSPSNKVTEKGKDVELRCDPISGHTALYWYRQSLGQGLEFLIYFQGNSAPDKSGLPSDRFSAERTGGSVSTLTIQRTQQEDSAVYLCASSLRTSGHNEQFFGPGTRLTVL.